Listed below are T cell receptor beta chains from one sample, sequenced in a study of cytomegalovirus exposure and HLA in healthy donors. Produced via immunoSEQ multiplex PCR; TCRdb's table is partial and in-frame only. The profile covers fewer than 85,000 clones, with more than 65% appearing a single time and around 10% taken by the ten largest. Material for sequencing was PBMCs. The receptor source for this set is a middle-aged woman in good health and CMV-seropositive. The CDR3 runs from the conserved cysteine through the conserved F or W. The order of the fields is CDR3 protein, J gene, V gene.

CDR3aa: CAISRGGGTDTQYF
j_gene: TRBJ2-3
v_gene: TRBV10-3

CDR3aa: CASSAWDSLYEQYF
j_gene: TRBJ2-7
v_gene: TRBV2

CDR3aa: CASSIGLAGGWDTQYF
j_gene: TRBJ2-3
v_gene: TRBV5-1

CDR3aa: CASSIGGTAYEQYF
j_gene: TRBJ2-7
v_gene: TRBV19

CDR3aa: CASSDRDWYTEAFF
j_gene: TRBJ1-1
v_gene: TRBV19

CDR3aa: CASSDRVNYGYTF
j_gene: TRBJ1-2
v_gene: TRBV2

CDR3aa: CASSDGTGGTGELFF
j_gene: TRBJ2-2
v_gene: TRBV5-1

CDR3aa: CATRLLYEQYF
j_gene: TRBJ2-7
v_gene: TRBV7-2

CDR3aa: CASSVSGESRETQYF
j_gene: TRBJ2-5
v_gene: TRBV9

CDR3aa: CASSRGTGGMETQYF
j_gene: TRBJ2-5
v_gene: TRBV6-5

CDR3aa: CASSQLTENTEAFF
j_gene: TRBJ1-1
v_gene: TRBV4-2

CDR3aa: CASSLLGDTEAFF
j_gene: TRBJ1-1
v_gene: TRBV5-5

CDR3aa: CASSLDAGGAYNEQFF
j_gene: TRBJ2-1
v_gene: TRBV7-9

CDR3aa: CASSTISGGNTDTQYF
j_gene: TRBJ2-3
v_gene: TRBV19

CDR3aa: CASREGELVRKNTGELFF
j_gene: TRBJ2-2
v_gene: TRBV28

CDR3aa: CASRDKTGANYGYTF
j_gene: TRBJ1-2
v_gene: TRBV27

CDR3aa: CAWSDTAPEQFF
j_gene: TRBJ2-1
v_gene: TRBV30

CDR3aa: CASSSQGSGANVLTF
j_gene: TRBJ2-6
v_gene: TRBV5-4

CDR3aa: CASSIRGDEQFF
j_gene: TRBJ2-1
v_gene: TRBV19

CDR3aa: CASSLQGAPNTEAFF
j_gene: TRBJ1-1
v_gene: TRBV28

CDR3aa: CATSTVLSSYNEQFF
j_gene: TRBJ2-1
v_gene: TRBV15

CDR3aa: CASSIQGTNEKLFF
j_gene: TRBJ1-4
v_gene: TRBV19

CDR3aa: CASSSGTGWLLGTEAFF
j_gene: TRBJ1-1
v_gene: TRBV19

CDR3aa: CASSPTMAGGNKAFF
j_gene: TRBJ1-1
v_gene: TRBV6-5